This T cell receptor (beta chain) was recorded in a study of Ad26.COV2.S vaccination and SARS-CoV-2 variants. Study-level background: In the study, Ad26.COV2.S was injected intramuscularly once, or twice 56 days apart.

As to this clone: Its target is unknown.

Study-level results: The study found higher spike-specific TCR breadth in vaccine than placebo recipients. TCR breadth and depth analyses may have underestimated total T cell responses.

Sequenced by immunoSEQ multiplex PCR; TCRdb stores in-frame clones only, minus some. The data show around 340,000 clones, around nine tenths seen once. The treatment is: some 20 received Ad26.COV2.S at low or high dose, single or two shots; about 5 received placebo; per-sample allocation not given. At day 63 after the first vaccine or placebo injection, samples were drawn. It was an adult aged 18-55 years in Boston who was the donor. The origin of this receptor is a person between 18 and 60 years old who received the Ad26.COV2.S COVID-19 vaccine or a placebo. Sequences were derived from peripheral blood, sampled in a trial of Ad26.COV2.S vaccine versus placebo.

The CDR3 DNA reads as TGTGCCAGCAGCTTAGTTACCCAATATCCGATGGAAGACTATGGCTACACCTTC. Translated: CASSLVTQYPMEDYGYTF. V usage is TRBV7-9 and J usage is TRBJ1-2; D call uncertain. The CDR3 loop spans 18 amino acids. With 1 base removed from V and 3 bases from J, the gap between germline ends came to 21 bases. Germline V gene data show CDR1 as SEHNR and CDR2 as FQNEAQ (reference sequence).